Listed below are T cell receptor beta chains from one sample, sequenced in a study of blood T cell repertoires in COVID-19. Libraries were prepared by immunoSEQ multiplex PCR; TCRdb keeps only in-frame clonotypes and omits some of them. Counted here are more than 300,000 clones, approximately 84% occurring once; the ten biggest clones make up less than 11%. The material sequenced was PBMCs or T cells enriched from blood (not recorded which). These receptors came from a woman aged 18-35 years who had recovered from COVID-19. CDR3s include the opening cysteine and the closing phenylalanine or tryptophan.

>TRBJ1-1|TRBV28
CASSLGLGTDYTEAFF
>TRBJ2-6|TRBV5-4
CATLSGPAGGANVLTF
>TRBJ1-1|TRBV19
CASSITGGGAEAFF
>TRBJ2-5|TRBV19
CASSIQGQETQYF
>TRBJ2-3|TRBV10-2
CASSSGQGGSDTQYF
>TRBJ2-3|TRBV19
CASSIQLGVTDTQYF
>TRBJ2-7|TRBV3-1/TRBV3-2
CASSQGFSGGSYEQYF
>TRBJ1-1|TRBV12-3/TRBV12-4
CASSPTVNTEAFF
>TRBJ2-3|TRBV5-1
CASGVTGLKTDTQYF
>TRBJ2-7|TRBV23-1
CASSQSAPYEQYF
>TRBJ2-5|TRBV21-1
CASSKEKREIGFSETQYF
>TRBJ2-7|TRBV5-1
CASSPGSGDGHEQYF
>TRBJ2-5|TRBV5-1
CASSLMTGGGQETQYF
>TRBJ1-2|TRBV14
CASSPGWPYGYTF
>TRBJ1-5|TRBV5-8
CASISVLYEPQHF
>TRBJ2-5|TRBV5-6
CASSFGGPGTYGETQYF
>TRBJ1-2|TRBV6-1
CASSSGSYGYTF
>TRBJ1-2|TRBV5-4
CASTYGQGEGYTF
>TRBJ1-5|TRBV3-1/TRBV3-2
CASSPLSGGGQPQHF
>TRBJ2-7|TRBV20-1
CSASGRGSGDEQYF